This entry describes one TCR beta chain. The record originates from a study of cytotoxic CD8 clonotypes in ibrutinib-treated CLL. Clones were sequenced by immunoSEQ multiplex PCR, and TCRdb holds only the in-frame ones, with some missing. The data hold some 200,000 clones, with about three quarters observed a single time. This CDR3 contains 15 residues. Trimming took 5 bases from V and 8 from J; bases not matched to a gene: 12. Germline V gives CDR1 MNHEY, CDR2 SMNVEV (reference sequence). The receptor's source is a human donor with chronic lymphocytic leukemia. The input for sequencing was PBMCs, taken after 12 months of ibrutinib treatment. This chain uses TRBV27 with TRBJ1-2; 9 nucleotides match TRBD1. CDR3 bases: TGTGCCAGCAGTCCCCAGACAGGGGGATTTTACGGCTACACCTTC. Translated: CASSPQTGGFYGYTF.